Each of the 14 T cell receptor beta chains below was sequenced from the same sample in a study of regulatory T cells in long-lasting Graves disease. Time point of the sample: persistent/refractory GD, antithyroid drugs over 5 years with positive TRAb. RNA extracted from PBMCs served as the sequencing template. Construction of the TCR beta libraries employed iRepertoire HTBI primers in conjunction with Arm-PCR of CDR3 regions. TCRdb reanalysed the multiplex PCR reads using MiXCR and keeps one entry per CDR3 protein. Here the sample spans around 450,000 distinct CDR3 sequences, roughly a fifth being singletons. This material consisted of peripheral blood mononuclear cells (PBMCs), taken when the disease was refractory, from a patient treated with antithyroid drugs. Every receptor here comes from a female donor with Graves disease.

The genes are TRBV11-2 and TRBJ2-3; possibly TRBD2 for D (5 bases). CDR3 length equals 14 residues. Trimming took off 4 bases at V and 2 bases at J, with 10 bases between the two ends. CDR1 is SGHAT, CDR2 FQNNGV, per germline. CDR3 nucleotides: TGTGCCAGCAGCTCGTGGACTCACACAGATACGCAGTATTTT. It is translated as CASSSWTHTDTQYF.

There are many counts of this clonotype. The V call is TRBV7-8, the J call TRBJ1-1, with D uncertain. Between the trimmed V and J ends, which lost 1 base and 1 base, there was a span of 7 bases. CDR1 and CDR2 (germline): SGHVS, FQNEAQ. This CDR3 has 14 residues. The CDR3 coding sequence is TGTGCCAGCAGCTTAGATTCAGGGAACACTGAAGCTTTCTTT. It is translated as CASSLDSGNTEAFF.

This clonotype was seen a handful of times. This sequence joins TRBV7-9 and TRBJ2-7; D is ambiguous. Germline V lookup: CDR1 SEHNR, CDR2 FQNEAQ (reference sequence). Trimming stripped 1 base from V and 4 bases from J, with 11 bases between. The CDR3 length is 14 residues. DNA of the CDR3: TGTGCCAGCAGCTTAGAATATCTGGGGTACGAGCAGTACTTC. Its translation: CASSLEYLGYEQYF.

This clonotype was seen a handful of times. The chain couples TRBV4-3 to TRBJ1-6; possible D gene TRBD1, 5 bases. V lost 1 base to trimming and J lost 6 bases, with 7 bases between them. Germline V gene sequence: CDR1 LGHNA, CDR2 YSLEER. The CDR3 totals 14 residues. This CDR3 is CASSQAGINSPLHF. The CDR3 DNA follows: TGCGCCAGCAGCCAAGCAGGGATTAATTCACCCCTCCACTTT.

Worth noting for this clonotype: One end of the junction does not line up with germline, which may come from a read error. The rearrangement links TRBV28 to TRBJ2-2; 11 bases agree with TRBD2. The germline gives CDR1 MDHEN, CDR2 SYDVKM. CDR3 length equals 16 residues. CDR3 sequence: CVSSLLAGGHTGELFF. For the CDR3, the DNA is TGTGTCAGCAGTTTATTAGCGGGGGGGCACACCGGGGAGCTGTTTTTT.

This clonotype was seen ten or more times. The chain links TRBV15 to TRBJ1-2; 9 bases map to TRBD1. Trimming removed 5 bases from V and 1 base from J; junction bases left unmatched: 2. The CDR3 runs to 14 residues. Germline assignment: CDR1 LNHNV and CDR2 YYDKDF (reference sequence). The CDR3 bases are TGTGCCACCAGCGGACAGGGGCATAACTATGGCTACACCTTC. This codes for CATSGQGHNYGYTF.

This clonotype was observed once. The chain links TRBV29-1 to TRBJ2-1; 14 bases fit TRBD2. Germline CDR1 reads SQVTM; CDR2 reads ANQGSEA. The ends lost 4 bases at V and 8 bases at J; junction bases unmatched: 1. The CDR3 extends over 13 amino acids. CDR3 nucleotide sequence: TGCAGCGTTGTGGGACTAGCGGGAGATGAGCAGTTCTTC. Its protein product is CSVVGLAGDEQFF.

This chain connects TRBV7-8 to TRBJ1-5; no clear D. Germline assignment: CDR1 SGHVS and CDR2 FQNEAQ. V was pared by 2 bases and J by 2 bases, with 13 bases between. This CDR3 comprises 16 residues. DNA of the CDR3: TGTGCCAGCAGCTTATCGACTTTATATGGCAATCAGCCCCAGCATTTT. This sequence encodes CASSLSTLYGNQPQHF.

In this sample, this clonotype turned up many times. This chain joins TRBV27 and TRBJ1-1; D unclear. CDR3 size: 16 residues. V lost 6 bases and J 0 bases, leaving 17 bases between the germline ends. Germline CDR1 and CDR2: MNHEY and SMNVEV (reference sequence). Here the CDR3 reads CASREDGLTVNTEAFF. Written as DNA, the CDR3 is TGTGCCAGCAGGGAGGACGGCCTCACTGTGAACACTGAAGCTTTCTTT.

In regard to this clonotype: A much larger clone lies a single base off, so this may be a read error. The chain carries TRBV7-9 and TRBJ2-7; D perhaps matches TRBD2 (6 bases). This CDR3 contains 13 residues. V was trimmed by 5 bases and J by 1 base, leaving 9 bases between them. Per germline, CDR1 SEHNR and CDR2 FQNEAQ (reference sequence). CDR3 sequence: CASSRRESYEQYF. The CDR3 nucleotides are TGTGCCAGCAGCCGACGGGAGTCCTACGAGCAGTACTTC.

The chain employs TRBV29-1 and TRBJ2-5, with TRBD1 matching over 8 bases. The CDR3 runs to 14 residues. Trimming cost V 5 bases and J 4 bases; bases outside gene matches: 9. Germline V gene lookup returns CDR1 SQVTM and CDR2 ANQGSEA. In nucleotides, the CDR3 is TGCAGCGTTCCTCAGGGGGCCTATAGAGAGACCCAGTACTTC. This encodes CSVPQGAYRETQYF.

This clonotype was counted a few times. This sequence joins TRBV5-8 and TRBJ1-1, with unresolved D. Trimming left V 4 bases short and J 5 bases short, with 18 bases between. Germline CDR1 and CDR2: SGHTS and YDEGEE. CDR3 length: 15 amino acids. The DNA of the CDR3 is TGTGCCAGCAGCCCGACCCGGGGAGGCTGGACTGAAGCTTTCTTT. It specifies CASSPTRGGWTEAFF.

This clonotype appeared a few times. The rearrangement links TRBV9 to TRBJ2-6; 8 nucleotides align to TRBD1. With 4 bases clipped from V and 1 base from J, the junction kept 10 bases outside the gene matches. CDR1 is SGDLS, CDR2 YYNGEE, per germline. CDR3 length: 18 amino acids. DNA for the CDR3: TGTGCCAGCAGCCCCCGACAGGGGAGGTCATCTGGGGCCAACGTCCTGACTTTC. The encoded protein is CASSPRQGRSSGANVLTF.

Many counts were recorded for this clonotype. V gene TRBV28 combines with J gene TRBJ1-2; TRBD1 agrees at 7 bases. CDR1 MDHEN and CDR2 SYDVKM come from the germline V gene. J lost 0 bases, V lost 5 bases, and 6 bases had no gene match. The CDR3 has 15 residues. The CDR3 sequence is CASSPADRANYGYTF. CDR3 nucleotides: TGTGCCAGCAGTCCCGCAGACAGGGCTAACTATGGCTACACCTTC.